This TCR beta chain was documented in a study of CD8+CD57+ T cells in acquired aplastic anemia. For the study at large: When averaged, DNA from sorted CD4+ and CD8+ cells came to approximately 3 ug. Healthy donors averaged around 10 million reads for CD4+ cells. Study observations and caveats: A significant difference in CD8+ Simpson's diversity between patients and controls was not found. Patients and controls shared about 27 CD8+ CDR3 sequences.

The template for TCR beta VDJ and CDR3 sequence profiling was genomic DNA. In TCRdb, the reads were re-called with MiXCR into one record per CDR3 protein. Here the sample spans 200,000 to 250,000 distinct CDR3 sequences, 60% to 65% being singletons. Trimming pared 7 bases from V and 5 bases from J, leaving 12 bases between. Germline V gives CDR1 SGHVS, CDR2 FQNEAQ. The CDR3 is 13 residues long. Ten or more counts support this clonotype. Antigen unknown. Sequences were obtained from sorted CD4+, CD8+, or CD8+CD57+ T cells (not recorded which) from PBMCs. The gene calls are TRBV7-8 and TRBJ2-1; D uncertain. This clonotype was obtained from a human donor in good health. CDR3 protein: CASTGRTNNEQFF. The DNA of the CDR3 is TGTGCCAGCACCGGTAGAACCAACAATGAGCAGTTCTTC.